The 3 T cell receptor beta chains listed next were all sequenced from one sample in a study of shared clonotypes between healthy human individuals. Profiled with immunoSEQ multiplex PCR; TCRdb holds only in-frame clones, not every one. Seen here are more than 500,000 clones, 85% to 95% observed once, and the top ten hold 0.095% to 0.14%. Positive CCR7 selection of CD45RO-negative cells yielded the naive CD8 cells, and terminally differentiated effector memory CD45RA+ cells were excluded. Sequenced sample: naive CD8+ T cells sorted from blood. Receptor source: a woman in her 30s in good health.

The chain is built from TRBV13 and TRBJ2-5; TRBD1 matches 7 bases. The CDR3 runs to 13 residues. CDR1 PRHDT and CDR2 FYEKMQ come from the germline V gene (reference sequence). With V trimmed by 5 bases and J by 4 bases, 4 bases remained unmatched. CDR3 sequence: CASSATGRETQYF. In DNA form, the CDR3 reads TGTGCCAGCAGCGCGACAGGGCGAGAGACCCAGTACTTC.

This clone has only one observation. The V and J genes are TRBV27 and TRBJ2-5, with 9 bases identical to TRBD2. Near its end, the DNA agrees better with TRBJ2-7, so the J call may be wrong. In germline, CDR1 is MNHEY, CDR2 SMNVEV (reference sequence). CDR3 length: 15 residues. The CDR3 sequence is CASAPSGTTSYEQYF. DNA for the CDR3: TGTGCCAGCGCTCCTAGCGGGACCACCTCCTACGAGCAGTACTTC.

This clone was found once. This rearrangement joins TRBV9 to TRBJ2-5; 7 positions match TRBD2. The length of the CDR3 is 15 residues. Germline values: CDR1 SGDLS, CDR2 YYNGEE. After removal of 0 bases from V and 5 bases from J, the junction contained 7 bases not matched to a gene. In DNA, the CDR3 is TGTGCCAGCAGCGTAGATAGGGCGGGAGTTGAGACCCAGTACTTC. Protein product: CASSVDRAGVETQYF.